This TCR beta chain emerged from a study of cytotoxic CD8 clonotypes in ibrutinib-treated CLL. Germline V lookup: CDR1 GTSNPN, CDR2 SVGIG (reference sequence). The CDR3 is 14 amino acids. V was clipped by 4 bases and J by 0 bases, with 11 bases between them. The protocol was immunoSEQ multiplex PCR, while the TCRdb copy is restricted to in-frame clones and leaves out a portion. The table includes about 120,000 clones, approximately 56% detected once. This clone was seen a single time. This TCR was sampled from a human donor with chronic lymphocytic leukemia. This chain uses TRBV30 with TRBJ2-3; the D is unclear. The sample consisted of PBMCs, taken after 24 months of ibrutinib treatment. This CDR3 reads CAWKGLTSTDTQYF. In DNA form, the CDR3 reads TGTGCCTGGAAGGGCCTAACTAGCACAGATACGCAGTATTTT.